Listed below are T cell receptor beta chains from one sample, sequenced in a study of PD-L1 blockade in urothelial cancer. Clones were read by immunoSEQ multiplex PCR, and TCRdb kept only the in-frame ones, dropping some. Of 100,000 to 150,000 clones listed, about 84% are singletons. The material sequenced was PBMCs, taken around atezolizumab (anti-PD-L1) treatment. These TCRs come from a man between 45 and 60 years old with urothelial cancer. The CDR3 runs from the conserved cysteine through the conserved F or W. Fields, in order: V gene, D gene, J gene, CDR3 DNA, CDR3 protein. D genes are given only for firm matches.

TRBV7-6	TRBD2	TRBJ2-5	TGTGCCAGCAGATCGGGACTAGCGGGAGGCCACCAAGAGACCCAGTACTTC	CASRSGLAGGHQETQYF
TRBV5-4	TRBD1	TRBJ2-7	TGTGCCAGCAGAGCCGGGACAGGCAGCTTCTACGAGCAGTACTTC	CASRAGTGSFYEQYF
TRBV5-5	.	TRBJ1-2	TGTGCCAGCAGCTTGGATATGTCGAGACAGGCGACCTCCGCTAACTATGGCTACACCTTC	CASSLDMSRQATSANYGYTF
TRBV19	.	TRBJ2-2	TGTGCCAGTAGTACCAGGACCGACCCCGGGGGCACCGGGGAGCTGTTTTTT	CASSTRTDPGGTGELFF
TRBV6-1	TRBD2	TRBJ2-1	TGTGCCAGCAGTGGACTAGCGGGCAACTACAATGAGCAGTTCTTC	CASSGLAGNYNEQFF
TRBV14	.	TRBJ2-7	TGTGCCAGCAGCCGTAACAGGGATTCCCTGTACTTC	CASSRNRDSLYF
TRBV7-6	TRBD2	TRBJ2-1	TGTGCCAGCAGCGTAAAACCGGGACTAGGGTATGAGCAGTTCTTC	CASSVKPGLGYEQFF
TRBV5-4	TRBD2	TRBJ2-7	TGTGCCAGCAGCTTCGGGAGGGAGGGCCACTACGAGCAGTACTTC	CASSFGREGHYEQYF
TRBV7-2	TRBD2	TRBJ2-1	TGTGCCAGCACCCCGGGGGGACTAGGGTACAATGAGCAGTTCTTC	CASTPGGLGYNEQFF
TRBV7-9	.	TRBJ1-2	TGTGCCAGCAGCTTAGGGGGCGCGAGGACAAACTCTCATGGCTACACCTTC	CASSLGGARTNSHGYTF
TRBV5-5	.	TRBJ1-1	TGTGCCAGCAGCTTCTCAACATTGAACACTGAAGCTTTCTTT	CASSFSTLNTEAFF
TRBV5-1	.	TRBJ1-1	TGCGCCAGCAGCTTGGTGGGGAGTTCCACTGAAGCTTTCTTT	CASSLVGSSTEAFF
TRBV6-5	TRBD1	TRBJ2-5	TGTGCCAGCAGTCCCGCGGGACAGGGTGTCGAGACCCAGTACTTC	CASSPAGQGVETQYF
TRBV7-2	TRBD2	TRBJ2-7	TGTGCCAGCAGCTTAGGCCCGTCTAGCGGCTCCTACGAGCAGTACTTC	CASSLGPSSGSYEQYF
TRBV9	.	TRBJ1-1	TGTGCCAGCAGCGTAGGGCAGAAGAACACTGAAGCTTTCTTT	CASSVGQKNTEAFF